This passage covers 16 T cell receptor beta chains from one sample sequenced in a study of regulatory T cells in long-lasting Graves disease. Noted time point: persistent/refractory GD, antithyroid drugs over 5 years with positive TRAb. PBMC RNA served as the TCR library source. According to the study, TCR beta libraries were built with iRepertoire HTBI primers and CDR3-region Arm-PCR. TCRdb re-derived calls from the multiplex PCR reads in MiXCR, one entry per CDR3 protein. The data show approximately 690,000 distinct CDR3 sequences, with about 32% seen just once and around 40% held by the top ten. The specimen comprised peripheral blood mononuclear cells (PBMCs), sampled when the disease was refractory, from a patient treated with antithyroid drugs. These TCRs come from a female donor with Graves disease.

The chain employs TRBV20-1 and TRBJ1-4; D not resolved. The CDR3 is made up of 15 amino acids. The germline CDR1 and CDR2 sequences are DFQATT and SNEGSKA (reference sequence). V was clipped by 0 bases and J by 8 bases, with 16 bases between them. This chain's CDR3 is CSARDRRRVVEKLFF. CDR3 bases: TGCAGTGCTAGAGATCGTAGGAGGGTGGTGGAAAAACTGTTTTTT.

This clonotype was counted only a few times. The gene calls are TRBV12-5 and TRBJ1-2; weak D call: TRBD1 (5 bases). Trimming pared 5 bases from V and 1 base from J, leaving 14 bases between. Germline CDR1 is LGHNT and CDR2 is FRNRAP. The CDR3 contains 15 residues. The CDR3 is CASGTYPRDNYGYTF. The CDR3 DNA is TGTGCTAGTGGTACCTACCCCAGGGATAACTATGGCTACACCTTC.

This clonotype has at least ten counts. This rearrangement joins TRBV28 to TRBJ1-2, with D unclear. The CDR3 is 11 amino acids. Trimming stripped 7 bases from V and 4 bases from J, with 7 bases between. The germline gives CDR1 MDHEN, CDR2 SYDVKM. CDR3 DNA: TGTGCCAGCAAATCCCTCTATGGCTACACCTTC. Protein sequence: CASKSLYGYTF.

The genes are TRBV12-3 or TRBV12-4 and TRBJ1-3, with D tentatively TRBD1 (6 bases). The V end was cut by 2 bases, the J end by 4 bases, with 18 bases between. This CDR3 contains 17 residues. The CDR3, as DNA: TGTGCCAGCAGTTTAATAATCGGGGGCGCAGCCGGAAACACCATATATTTT. It is translated as CASSLIIGGAAGNTIYF.

The CDR3 bases are TGTGCCAGCAGCTCGACAGTCACCAATAATTCACCCCTCCACTTT. Protein: CASSSTVTNNSPLHF. This chain connects TRBV7-9 to TRBJ1-6; D may be TRBD1 (5 bases). Per germline, CDR1 SEHNR and CDR2 FQNEAQ (reference sequence). V lost 4 bases, J lost 5 bases, and 12 bases lay in between. The CDR3 runs 15 residues.

This clonotype came up a few times. V is TRBV27 and J is TRBJ2-2; possible D gene TRBD1, 6 bases. Germline assignment: CDR1 MNHEY and CDR2 SMNVEV (reference sequence). The V and J ends lost 3 bases and 7 bases respectively, with 9 bases between them. The CDR3 runs to 13 residues. CDR3 in amino acids: CASSFRGIGELFF. The CDR3 nucleotides are TGTGCCAGCAGTTTTAGGGGGATCGGGGAGCTGTTTTTT.

The chain recombines TRBV9 with TRBJ1-1; D not resolved. V gave up 7 bases and J gave up 5 bases, with 15 bases separating them. The CDR3 totals 13 residues. Looked up from germline, CDR1 is SGDLS and CDR2 is YYNGEE. The CDR3: CASASAARTEAFF. The DNA for the CDR3 is TGTGCCAGCGCCTCGGCAGCAAGGACTGAAGCTTTCTTT.

This clonotype came up once. The V and J genes are TRBV19 and TRBJ1-1, with D unresolved. CDR3 size: 12 residues. V lost 3 bases, J lost 5 bases, and 7 bases lay in between. Germline V lookup: CDR1 LNHDA, CDR2 SQIVND (reference sequence). As DNA, the CDR3 is TGTGCCAGTAGTATGCCGGGGACTGAAGCTTTCTTT. Translating gives CASSMPGTEAFF.

The genes are TRBV5-6 and TRBJ1-4; TRBD1 matches 8 bases. The V gene end was trimmed by 7 bases and the J gene end by 3 bases; junction bases not matched to a gene: 5. The CDR3 sequence is 14 residues long. The germline gives CDR1 SGHDT, CDR2 YYEEEE. The CDR3 bases are TGTGCCAGCGCCACGACAGGGGCTAATGAAAAACTGTTTTTT. It specifies CASATTGANEKLFF.

The chain couples TRBV29-1 to TRBJ2-7; TRBD1 aligns across 7 bases. This CDR3 contains 12 residues. V shed 5 bases and J 7 bases; nucleotides not matched to a gene: 8. The germline CDR1 and CDR2 sequences are SQVTM and ANQGSEA. The CDR3 DNA reads as TGCAGCGTTACTGAGGGGGCGCGTGAGCAGTACTTC. This sequence encodes CSVTEGAREQYF.

J is TRBJ2-5 and V is TRBV11-2; TRBD2 is a possible D gene (6 bases). The CDR3 has 16 residues. Germline assignment: CDR1 SGHAT and CDR2 FQNNGV. Trimming took off 5 bases at V and 5 bases at J, with 21 bases between the two ends. The CDR3 is CASSPRAREVTETQYF. The CDR3 DNA follows: TGTGCCAGCAGCCCCCGGGCCAGGGAGGTTACGGAGACCCAGTACTTC.

This clonotype was observed many times. The chain carries TRBV6-1 and TRBJ2-5; TRBD2 matches at 8 bases. Germline loops: CDR1 MNHNS, CDR2 SASEGT. The CDR3 has 17 amino acids. Trimming at V came to 6 bases and at J to 5 bases, leaving 17 bases not matched to a gene. The CDR3 coding sequence is TGTGCCAGCAGAGTCCTTGCGGGAGGCACCTTGGTGGAGACCCAGTACTTC. Protein: CASRVLAGGTLVETQYF.

This clonotype has a handful of counts. This chain connects TRBV27 to TRBJ2-4; 7 nucleotides line up with TRBD2. With 3 bases clipped from V and 4 bases from J, the junction kept 6 bases outside the gene matches. This CDR3 is built from 15 residues. Germline loops: CDR1 MNHEY, CDR2 SMNVEV (reference sequence). The CDR3 sequence is CASSLIGGGKNIQYF. CDR3 nucleotides: TGTGCCAGCAGTTTGATTGGGGGAGGGAAAAACATTCAGTACTTC.

The chain employs TRBV6-1 and TRBJ2-1, with 9 positions matching TRBD1. Trimming took 3 bases from V and 8 from J; bases not matched to a gene: 8. The CDR3 contains 15 residues. Germline V gene sequence: CDR1 MNHNS, CDR2 SASEGT. In DNA, the CDR3 is TGTGCCAGCAGTGAGAGGTGGGACAGGGTCGATGAGCAGTTCTTC. Amino acid sequence: CASSERWDRVDEQFF.

This clonotype was counted a few times. V is TRBV20-1 and J is TRBJ2-5; no definite D call. V was shortened by 6 bases and J by 1 base, with 6 bases between the two germline ends. The germline V gene encodes CDR1 DFQATT and CDR2 SNEGSKA (reference sequence). The CDR3 sequence is 11 residues long. CDR3 in DNA: TGCAGTGCCACTGTCCAAGAGACCCAGTACTTC. Protein: CSATVQETQYF.

The chain joins TRBV19 to TRBJ2-3, with a possible D match to TRBD1 (6 bases). The V gene lost 5 bases and the J gene lost 8 bases, with 14 bases spanning the gap. This CDR3 spans 13 amino acids. Germline V gives CDR1 LNHDA, CDR2 SQIVND (reference sequence). The CDR3 bases are TGTGCCAGTAGTCAGACTCGAGGGGGTACGCAGTATTTT. Its translation: CASSQTRGGTQYF.